Included here is one T cell receptor beta chain sequence, with context. What it recognizes is unknown. This record comes from a study of lymphopenia after photon versus proton radiotherapy. The study, taken as a whole, reports: Authors raise, but do not show, better survival with proton therapy. After the lymphocyte nadir, photon-treated repertoires showed oligoclonal expansion, especially of CD8+ Temra cells. A bigger post-nadir fall in TCR diversity correlated inversely with survival time in deceased patients.

Trimming shortened V by 1 base and J by 4 bases, and 14 bases separated the two germline ends. Germline CDR1 reads MNHEY; CDR2 reads SMNVEV (reference sequence). The CDR3 contains 16 residues. Using immunoSEQ multiplex PCR, the repertoire was profiled, and TCRdb retains in-frame clones only, with some absent. Counted here are 65,000 to 75,000 clones, around 87% occurring once; the ten biggest clones make up less than 14%. The receptor was derived from a man aged 80 or over with esophageal cancer. Sequenced material: peripheral blood, taken from a patient treated with proton-based radiotherapy. The chain combines TRBV27 with TRBJ2-1; perhaps D is TRBD1 or TRBD2 (5 bases each). The CDR3 is CASSLYGGRMYNEQFF. The CDR3 DNA reads as TGTGCCAGCAGTTTATATGGGGGAAGGATGTACAATGAGCAGTTCTTC.